These 2 T cell receptor beta chains were all obtained from the same sample, sequenced in a study of CD8+ T cells in alopecia areata. RNA, once extracted, was reverse transcribed into cDNA for use as the sequencing template. Sequencing was performed with immunoSEQ multiplex PCR; in TCRdb, only in-frame clones are kept and a portion is missing. The sample lists 100,000 to 150,000 clones, roughly 50% occurring once. Sequencing was performed on NKG2D-low CD8+ T cells sorted from blood. These receptors were obtained from a human donor with alopecia areata.

The chain has TRBV29-1 and TRBJ2-1; D is unclear. Germline-derived CDR1 and CDR2 are SQVTM and ANQGSEA. V shed 7 bases and J shed 4 bases, with 11 bases lying between them. The CDR3 runs 12 residues. In DNA form, the CDR3 reads TGCAGCGCAGAAGACACGTACAATGAGCAGTTCTTC. This encodes CSAEDTYNEQFF.

V usage is TRBV30 and J usage is TRBJ2-3, with D unclear. In germline, CDR1 is GTSNPN, CDR2 SVGIG (reference sequence). Trimming stripped 3 bases from V and 0 bases from J, with 4 bases between. The CDR3 sequence is 12 residues long. CDR3 in amino acids: CAWRQSTDTQYF. As DNA, the CDR3 is TGTGCCTGGAGACAGAGCACAGATACGCAGTATTTT. The full variable domain, its missing parts supplied by reference TRBV30 and TRBJ2-3, is SQTIHQWPATLVQPVGSPLSLECTVEGTSNPNLYWYRQAAGRGLQLLFYSVGIGQISSEVPQNLSASRPQDRQFILSSKKLLLSDSGFYLCAWRQSTDTQYFGPGTRLTVL.